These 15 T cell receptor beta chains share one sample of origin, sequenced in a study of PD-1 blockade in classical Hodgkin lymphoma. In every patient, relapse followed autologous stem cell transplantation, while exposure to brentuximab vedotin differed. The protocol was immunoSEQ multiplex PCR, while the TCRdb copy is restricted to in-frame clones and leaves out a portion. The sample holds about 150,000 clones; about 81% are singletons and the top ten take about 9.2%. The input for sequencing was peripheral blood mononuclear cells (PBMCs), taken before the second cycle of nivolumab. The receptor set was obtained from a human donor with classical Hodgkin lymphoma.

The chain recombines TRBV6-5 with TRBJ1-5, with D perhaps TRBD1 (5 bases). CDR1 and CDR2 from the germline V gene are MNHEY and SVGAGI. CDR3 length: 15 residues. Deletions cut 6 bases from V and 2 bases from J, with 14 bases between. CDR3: CASRGGGRGNQPQHF. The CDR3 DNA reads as TGTGCCAGCAGGGGTGGGGGTCGGGGCAATCAGCCCCAGCATTTT.

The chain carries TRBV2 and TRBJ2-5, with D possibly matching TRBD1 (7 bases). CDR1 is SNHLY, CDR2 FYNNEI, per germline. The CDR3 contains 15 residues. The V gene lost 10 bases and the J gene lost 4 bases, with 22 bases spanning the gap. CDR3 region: CATTGDAGTGETQYF. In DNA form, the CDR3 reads TGTGCCACTACAGGGGACGCCGGGACTGGAGAGACCCAGTACTTC.

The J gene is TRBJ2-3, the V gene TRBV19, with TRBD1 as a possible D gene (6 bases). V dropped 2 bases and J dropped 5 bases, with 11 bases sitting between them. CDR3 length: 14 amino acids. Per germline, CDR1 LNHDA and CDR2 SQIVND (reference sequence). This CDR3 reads CASSISQGRDTQYF. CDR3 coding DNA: TGTGCCAGTAGTATATCACAGGGAAGAGATACGCAGTATTTT.

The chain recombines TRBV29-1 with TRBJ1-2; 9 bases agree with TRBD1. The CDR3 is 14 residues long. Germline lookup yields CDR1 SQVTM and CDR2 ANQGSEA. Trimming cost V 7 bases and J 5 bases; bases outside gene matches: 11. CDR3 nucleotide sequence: TGCAGCGCCGGGACAGGGTATCGGGAGTATGGCTACACCTTC. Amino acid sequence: CSAGTGYREYGYTF.

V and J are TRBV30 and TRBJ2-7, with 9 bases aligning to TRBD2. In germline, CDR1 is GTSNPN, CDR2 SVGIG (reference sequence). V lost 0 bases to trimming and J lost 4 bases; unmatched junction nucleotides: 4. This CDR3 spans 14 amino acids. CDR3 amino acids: CAWSVSGSGYEQYF. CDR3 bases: TGTGCCTGGAGTGTTAGCGGGAGCGGATACGAGCAGTACTTC.

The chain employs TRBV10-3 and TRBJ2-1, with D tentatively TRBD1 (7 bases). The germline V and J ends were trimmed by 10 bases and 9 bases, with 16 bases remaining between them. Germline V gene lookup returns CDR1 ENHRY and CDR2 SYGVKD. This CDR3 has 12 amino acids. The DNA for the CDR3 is TGTGCCAGCGGACAGGAGGGGGGTGAGCAGTTCTTC. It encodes CASGQEGGEQFF.

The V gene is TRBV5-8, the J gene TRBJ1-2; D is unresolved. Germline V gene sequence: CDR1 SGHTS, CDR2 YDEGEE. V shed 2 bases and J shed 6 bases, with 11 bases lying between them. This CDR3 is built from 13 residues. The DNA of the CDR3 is TGTGCCAGCAGCTTATGGGCGTCCCATGGCTACACCTTC. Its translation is CASSLWASHGYTF.

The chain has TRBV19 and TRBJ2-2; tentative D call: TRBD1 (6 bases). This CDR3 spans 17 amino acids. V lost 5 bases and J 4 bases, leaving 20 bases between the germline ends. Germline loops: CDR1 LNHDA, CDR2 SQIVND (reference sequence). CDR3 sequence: CASSYAGEVWSTGELFF. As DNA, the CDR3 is TGTGCCAGTAGTTATGCAGGGGAAGTTTGGAGCACCGGGGAGCTGTTTTTT.

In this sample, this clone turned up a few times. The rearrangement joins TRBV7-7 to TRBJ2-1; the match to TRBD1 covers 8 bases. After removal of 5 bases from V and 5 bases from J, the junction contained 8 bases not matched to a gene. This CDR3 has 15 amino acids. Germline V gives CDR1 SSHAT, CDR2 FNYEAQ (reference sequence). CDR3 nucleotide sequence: TGTGCCAGCAGCGTAACAGGGGGTCCGGACAATGAGCAGTTCTTC. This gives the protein CASSVTGGPDNEQFF. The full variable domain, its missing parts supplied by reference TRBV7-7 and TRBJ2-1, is GAGVSQSPRYKVTKRGQDVTLRCDPISSHATLYWYQQALGQGPEFLTYFNYEAQPDKSGLPSDRFSAERPEGSISTLTIQRTEQRDSAMYRCASSVTGGPDNEQFFGPGTRLTVL.

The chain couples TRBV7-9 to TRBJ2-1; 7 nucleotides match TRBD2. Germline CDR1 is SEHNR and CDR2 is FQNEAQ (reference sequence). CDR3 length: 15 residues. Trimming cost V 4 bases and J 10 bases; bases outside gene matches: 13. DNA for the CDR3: TGTGCCAGCAGCTCTAAGATGCCTCAGGGAGGGGAGCAGTTCTTC. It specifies CASSSKMPQGGEQFF.

The CDR3 protein is CASSYRHTDTQYF. CDR3 nucleotide sequence: TGCGCCAGCAGCTATAGACACACAGATACGCAGTATTTT. The rearrangement joins TRBV4-3 to TRBJ2-3; D gene ambiguous. Germline V gene sequence: CDR1 LGHNA, CDR2 YSLEER. V lost 5 bases to trimming and J lost 2 bases, with 8 bases between them. The CDR3 sequence is 13 residues long.

The CDR3 DNA sequence: TGTGCCAGCAGTGACTGGGCTAGTGGAGTCAATGAGCAGTTCTTC. It is translated as CASSDWASGVNEQFF. The chain couples TRBV6-4 to TRBJ2-1; D remains ambiguous. The CDR3 has 15 residues. Germline V gene sequence: CDR1 MRHNA, CDR2 SNTAGT. V was shortened by 1 base and J by 6 bases, with 13 bases between the two germline ends.

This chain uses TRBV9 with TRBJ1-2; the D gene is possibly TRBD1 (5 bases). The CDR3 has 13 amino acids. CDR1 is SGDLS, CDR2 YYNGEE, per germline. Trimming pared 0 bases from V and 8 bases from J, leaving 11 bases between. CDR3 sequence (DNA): TGTGCCAGCAGCGTAGGCTGGGGCGGCGGCTACACCTTC. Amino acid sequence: CASSVGWGGGYTF.

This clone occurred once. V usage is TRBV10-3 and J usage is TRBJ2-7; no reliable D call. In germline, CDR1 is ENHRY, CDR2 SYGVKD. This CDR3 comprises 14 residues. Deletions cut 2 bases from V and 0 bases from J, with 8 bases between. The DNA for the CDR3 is TGTGCCATCAGTGAGGGAGCCAGCTCCTACGAGCAGTACTTC. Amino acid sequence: CAISEGASSYEQYF.

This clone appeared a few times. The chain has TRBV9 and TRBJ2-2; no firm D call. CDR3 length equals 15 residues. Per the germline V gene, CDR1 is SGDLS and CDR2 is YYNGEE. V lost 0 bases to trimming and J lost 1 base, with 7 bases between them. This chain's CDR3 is CASSVASGNTGELFF. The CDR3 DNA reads TGTGCCAGCAGCGTAGCTTCAGGGAACACCGGGGAGCTGTTTTTT.